This is a list of T cell receptor beta chains from one sample in a study of blood T cells in healthy people across ages. TCRdb called the 5' RACE reads again in MiXCR, with one record for every CDR3 protein. The data show 1,300,000 or so distinct CDR3 sequences, around 59% seen once. Sequencing was done on a sample of blood. The receptors shown here come from a man younger than 30 in good health. CDR3s include the opening cysteine and the closing phenylalanine or tryptophan. The order of the fields is J gene, V gene, D gene, clone size, CDR3 protein, CDR3 DNA. D genes are given only for firm matches. Expanded clones are given a class, and other clones once, few, many or no size at all.

J: TRBJ2-6
V: TRBV20-1
D: .
size: .
CDR3: CSASYPGGRGLTVRANVLTF
DNA: TGCAGTGCTAGTTATCCAGGTGGGAGGGGGCTGACCGTTAGGGCCAACGTCCTGACTTTC

J: TRBJ2-5
V: TRBV27
D: TRBD2
size: .
CDR3: CARGYSSGRAEETQYF
DNA: TGTGCCAGAGGGTACTCTAGCGGGAGGGCGGAAGAGACCCAGTACTTC

J: TRBJ2-5
V: TRBV25-1
D: .
size: .
CDR3: CASSDYRMVSVGKTQYF
DNA: TGTGCCAGCAGTGACTACAGGATGGTGTCGGTAGGAAAGACCCAGTACTTC

J: TRBJ1-2
V: TRBV29-1
D: .
size: once
CDR3: CSVRQGIYGYTF
DNA: TGCAGCGTGAGGCAGGGGATCTATGGCTACACCTTC

J: TRBJ2-7
V: TRBV11-1
D: .
size: few
CDR3: CASSGSSYNEQYF
DNA: TGTGCCAGCAGTGGCAGCTCCTACAATGAGCAGTACTTC

J: TRBJ1-3
V: TRBV10-3
D: .
size: .
CDR3: CAIGYSPGNTIYF
DNA: TGTGCCATCGGTTACAGTCCTGGAAACACCATATATTTT

J: TRBJ2-3
V: TRBV4-2
D: TRBD2
size: .
CDR3: CASSQPPEGLAGAKDTQYF
DNA: TGTGCCAGCAGCCAACCCCCCGAGGGACTAGCGGGAGCGAAAGATACGCAGTATTTT

J: TRBJ2-4
V: TRBV6-1
D: .
size: few
CDR3: CASRAVAKNIQYF
DNA: TGTGCCAGCAGGGCAGTAGCCAAAAACATTCAGTACTTC

J: TRBJ2-7
V: TRBV15
D: TRBD1
size: .
CDR3: CATSRKDRGRDWQYF
DNA: TGTGCCACCAGCCGGAAGGACAGGGGGCGAGATTGGCAGTACTTC

J: TRBJ2-1
V: TRBV29-1
D: .
size: few
CDR3: CSVAIVNEQFF
DNA: TGCAGCGTTGCGATCGTCAATGAGCAGTTCTTC